This is a list of T cell receptor beta chains from one sample in a study of blood T cell repertoires in COVID-19. Using immunoSEQ multiplex PCR, the repertoire was profiled, and TCRdb retains in-frame clones only, with some absent. The sample lists about 93,000 clones, around 90% occurring once. Specimen: peripheral blood. The receptors shown here come from a man aged 50 to 59 with acute or convalescent COVID-19. CDR3s include the opening cysteine and the closing phenylalanine or tryptophan.

V gene: TRBV7-8; CDR3 protein: CASSAGLTEYGYTF
V gene: TRBV12-1; CDR3 protein: CASPREGLSSYNSPLHF
V gene: TRBV19; CDR3 protein: CASSIDLGAARPQHF
V gene: TRBV14; CDR3 protein: CASSQGLAGGRETQYF
V gene: TRBV9; CDR3 protein: CASSPRQVGQSGYTF
V gene: TRBV19; CDR3 protein: CASSIIGGGTDTQYF
V gene: TRBV7-9; CDR3 protein: CASRTQTDTQYF
V gene: TRBV5-1; CDR3 protein: CASSLGGTDNEKLFF
V gene: TRBV6-5; CDR3 protein: CASRDRESSPLHF
V gene: TRBV3-1/TRBV3-2; CDR3 protein: CASSQDNRPSGANVLTF
V gene: TRBV7-9; CDR3 protein: CASSPKLTVGSYNEQFF
V gene: TRBV3-1/TRBV3-2; CDR3 protein: CASSHPPTSVTGELFF
V gene: TRBV6-1; CDR3 protein: CASSEAGGPTEAFF
V gene: TRBV29-1; CDR3 protein: CSVGGLEGELEAFF
V gene: TRBV3-1/TRBV3-2; CDR3 protein: CASSLGQGQETQYF